This T cell receptor beta chain was identified in a study of T cells in Graves' hyperthyroidism and ophthalmopathy. The CDR3 length is 14 residues. Germline V CDR1 and CDR2: SGHRS, YFSETQ. V lost 9 bases to trimming and J lost 2 bases, with 14 bases between them. Study-wide results and caveats: Using 13 V-J features, a model discriminated ophthalmopathy from stable hyperthyroidism. Most thyroid clonotypes expanded above 0.001 appeared in blood too.

This clonotype was detected only a few times. Its matching antigen is unknown. The source material, RNA transcripts, was used to amplify TCR beta CDR3 regions. HTBI primers were employed in a first-round RT-PCR of the TCR CDR3. MiXCR was run by TCRdb on the multiplex PCR reads, yielding one entry per CDR3 protein. The sample lists about 400,000 distinct CDR3 sequences; about 15% were seen once. Graves' hyperthyroidism without ophthalmopathy progression within 18 months was termed stable. Extraction of PBMCs used 10 ml of fresh peripheral blood. V is TRBV5-1 and J is TRBJ2-2, with D uncertain. The TCR comes from a woman in her thirties with Graves' hyperthyroidism. Material: blood. CDR3 DNA: TGCGCCACCGCGCCTATGGGAAACACCGGGGAGCTGTTTTTT. This codes for CATAPMGNTGELFF.